This entry concerns a single T cell receptor (beta chain). The antigen is not known. Libraries were prepared by immunoSEQ multiplex PCR; TCRdb keeps only in-frame clonotypes and omits some of them. This table has 35,000 to 45,000 clones, approximately 90% appearing once. These data come from a study of OX40 agonist ivuxolimab in advanced cancers. On the study more broadly: Of the patients, three showed partial responses, one with hepatocellular carcinoma and two with cutaneous melanoma. Points from the study as a whole: Clonal expansion was among the lowest in partial responders at 0.1-3.0 mg/kg, especially CD8+.

This CDR3 is 15 amino acids long. The V gene end was trimmed by 4 bases and the J gene end by 7 bases; junction bases not matched to a gene: 8. The germline V gene has CDR1 SGHTA and CDR2 FQGTGA. The TCR originated in an adult with an advanced solid tumor such as melanoma, head and neck, liver or kidney cancer. The material sequenced was CD4+ or CD8+ T cells sorted from blood, taken in a trial of the OX40 agonist ivuxolimab. The chain carries TRBV7-3 and TRBJ2-1; 9 bases map to TRBD1. The CDR3 here is CASSSGQGMGNEQFF. Here the CDR3 DNA reads TGTGCCAGCAGCTCGGGACAGGGAATGGGGAATGAGCAGTTCTTC. The full variable domain, in which reference TRBV7-3 and TRBJ2-1 provide the parts outside the CDR3, is GAGVSQTPSNKVTEKGKYVELRCDPISGHTALYWYRQSLGQGPEFLIYFQGTGAADDSGLPNDRFFAVRPEGSVSTLKIQRTERGDSAVYLCASSSGQGMGNEQFFGPGTRLTVL.